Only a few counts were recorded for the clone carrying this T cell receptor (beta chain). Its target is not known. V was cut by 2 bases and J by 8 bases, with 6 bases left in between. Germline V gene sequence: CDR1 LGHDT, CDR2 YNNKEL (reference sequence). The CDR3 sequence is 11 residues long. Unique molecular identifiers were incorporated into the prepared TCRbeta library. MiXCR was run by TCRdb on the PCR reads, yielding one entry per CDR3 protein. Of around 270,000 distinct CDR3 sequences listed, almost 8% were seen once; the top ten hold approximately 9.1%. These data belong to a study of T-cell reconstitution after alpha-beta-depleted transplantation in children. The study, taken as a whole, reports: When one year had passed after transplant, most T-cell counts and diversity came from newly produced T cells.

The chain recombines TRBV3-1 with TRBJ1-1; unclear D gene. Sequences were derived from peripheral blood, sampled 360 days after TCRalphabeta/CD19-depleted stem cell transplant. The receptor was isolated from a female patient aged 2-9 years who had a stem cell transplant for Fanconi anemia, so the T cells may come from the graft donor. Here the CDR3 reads CASSQRAEAFF. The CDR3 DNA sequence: TGTGCCAGCAGCCAACGGGCAGAAGCTTTCTTT.